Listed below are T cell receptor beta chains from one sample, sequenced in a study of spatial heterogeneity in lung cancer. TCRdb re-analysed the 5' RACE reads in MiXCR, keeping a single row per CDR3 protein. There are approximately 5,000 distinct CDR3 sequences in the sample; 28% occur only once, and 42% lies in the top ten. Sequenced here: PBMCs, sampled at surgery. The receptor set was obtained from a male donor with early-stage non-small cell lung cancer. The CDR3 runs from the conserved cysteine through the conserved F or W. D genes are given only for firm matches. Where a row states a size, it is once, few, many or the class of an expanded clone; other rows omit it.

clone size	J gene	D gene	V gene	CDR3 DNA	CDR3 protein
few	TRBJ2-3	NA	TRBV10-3	TGTGCCACAGAGAGCACAGATACGCAGTATTTT	CATESTDTQYF
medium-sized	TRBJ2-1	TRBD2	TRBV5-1	TGCGCCAGCAGCAGGACTAGCGGAGCGTACAATGAGCAGTTCTTC	CASSRTSGAYNEQFF
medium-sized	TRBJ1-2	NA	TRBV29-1	TGCAGCGTCGCTAGGGGGGGCGGCGGCTACACCTTC	CSVARGGGGYTF
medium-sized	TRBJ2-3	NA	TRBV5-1	TGCGCCAGCAGCCTAGGGCAGACAGATACGCAGTATTTT	CASSLGQTDTQYF
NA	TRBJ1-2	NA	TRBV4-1	TGCGCCAGCAGCCAGGATGACCTCTATGGCTACACCTTC	CASSQDDLYGYTF
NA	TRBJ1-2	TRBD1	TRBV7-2	TGTGCCAGCAGCCCCTCACAGGGGACCTATGGCTACACCTTC	CASSPSQGTYGYTF
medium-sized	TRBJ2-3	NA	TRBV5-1	TGCGCCAGCAGCCCGGGTGGAACTAGCACAGATACGCAGTATTTT	CASSPGGTSTDTQYF
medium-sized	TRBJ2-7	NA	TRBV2	TGTGCCAGCAGTGAACCCTTTTCCATCCAACAGTACTTC	CASSEPFSIQQYF
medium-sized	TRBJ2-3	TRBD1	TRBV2	TGTGCCAGCGGCTGGACAGGCCCCACAGATACGCAGTATTTT	CASGWTGPTDTQYF
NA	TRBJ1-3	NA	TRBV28	TGTGCCAGCAGGGTCCCCGTCGCAGGGGCCTCTGGAAACACCATATATTTT	CASRVPVAGASGNTIYF
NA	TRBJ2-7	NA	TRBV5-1	TGCGCCAGCGGGGGCCAGCGTCAGGGTATCTCCGAGCAGTACTTC	CASGGQRQGISEQYF
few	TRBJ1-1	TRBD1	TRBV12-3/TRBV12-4	TGTGCCAGCAGTTCAACCGGGACAGGGGGCTCTCGGGTGAACACTGAAGCTTTCTTT	CASSSTGTGGSRVNTEAFF
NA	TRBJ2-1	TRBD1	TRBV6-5	TGTGCCAGCAGTTACTCGGGACAGGGTTACAATGAGCAGTTCTTC	CASSYSGQGYNEQFF
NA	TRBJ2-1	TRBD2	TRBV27	TGTGCCAGCAGAAGACTAGCGGGGAGCTCCTACAATGAGCAGTTCTTC	CASRRLAGSSYNEQFF
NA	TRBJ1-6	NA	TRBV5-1	TGCGCCAGCAGCTTGGATCTGGGGGCCAATTCACCCCTCCACTTT	CASSLDLGANSPLHF
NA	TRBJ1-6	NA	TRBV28	TGTGCCAGCAAGAAGAGCTCCTATAATTCACCCCTCCACTTT	CASKKSSYNSPLHF